This TCR beta chain is from a study of blood T cell repertoires in COVID-19 (dated by TCRdb to 2019 to 2021). Looking at the study overall: Collaborator samples came from the United States, Italy and Spain and covered acute and convalescent phases of COVID-19. The material from the prospective study consisted of cDNA or gDNA derived from T cells, B-cell-depleted T cells, or PBMCs. The dataset comprised deeply sampled blood TCRbeta repertoires from subjects exposed to, actively infected with, or recovered from COVID-19. The repertoires were released in a freely available public database meant as a resource for research on the immune response to SARS-CoV-2. The samples were drawn from two sources: the first 160 participants of the ongoing ImmuneRACE study, and 950 to 1,500 subjects contributed by 6 global collaborators. Sample metadata almost always included a de-identified subject ID, COVID-19 status, age in years and sex. Where available, HLA class I and class II types were taken from metadata supplied by the sample provider and were not determined by assay-based typing.

The collaborating institutions used their own protocols to collect whole blood in K2EDTA tubes. For TCRbeta analysis, collaborators shipped samples as frozen whole blood, isolated PBMCs, or DNA extracted from either of those sample types. TCRbeta CDR3 regions were amplified from genomic DNA using the immunoSEQ Assay, a bias-controlled multiplex PCR. The paper's processing steps were these. The number of nucleated cells in each sample was estimated from the amplification of reference gene primers within the assay. Sequence reads were collapsed and filtered to measure the absolute abundance of every unique TCRbeta CDR3 rearrangement. For each sample, productive Simpson clonality was calculated by taking the square root of Simpson's diversity index across productive rearrangements. The table comes from immuneACCESS by way of TCRdb, which keeps in-frame sequences with V and J called. Part of the clones is missing from these tables; in studies checked, under half for an unresolved V gene and the rest for unknown reasons. That table furnishes V, J and clone size, whereas the DNA furnished D and trimming. The sample profile shows some 120,000 clones; around 85% of them were found once. Together, the top ten hold around 4.5% of the sample.

Note on this clone: The target of this receptor is not known. Per-base quality was not reported, and no clone a single base away is much larger than it.

The investigation overall reported the following: The amount of clinical and demographic metadata varied by source and participant and was provided uncurated.

Via the germline V gene, CDR1 is MNHEY and CDR2 SVGAGI. The CDR3 covers 14 residues, taking in both the cysteine and the phenylalanine. Only the CDR3 part of the read is kept: 42 bases, read in frame from the first base. Trimming removed 5 bases from V and 11 bases from J; the gene matches leave 14 bases unexplained. The sequence joins TRBV6-5 to TRBJ1-1, with 7 central nucleotides matching TRBD1. The TCR originated in a human donor in a cohort sampled during active COVID-19. The specimen sequenced was peripheral blood. The DNA reads as follows: TGTGCCAGCAGTCATACCCCCGCGACAGGGAATGCTTTCTTT. Translated, this gives CASSHTPATGNAFF.